These T cell receptor beta chains were read from a single sample in a study of CXCR3-negative and CXCR3-positive naive CD8 T cells. TCRdb reanalyzed the 5' RACE reads, giving one entry per CDR3 protein sequence and no DNA. The sample features some 140,000 distinct CDR3 sequences, with about 0.44% in its top ten. Input material: naive CXCR3+ CD8+ T cells from blood. These receptors all come from a human donor in good health. Some clones in this sample may be carry-over from other donors' samples. CDR3s include the opening cysteine and the closing phenylalanine or tryptophan. The order of the fields is V gene, J gene, CDR3 protein.

TRBV20-1	TRBJ1-1	CSGTDIRSFAFF
TRBV28	TRBJ1-1	CASSDPASFLLNTEAFF
TRBV4-2	TRBJ1-2	CASSQDKSLGQAIYGYTF
TRBV15	TRBJ2-1	CATSRTSSVDEQFF
TRBV27	TRBJ2-7	CASRDRGYEQYF
TRBV29-1	TRBJ1-4	CSVEERDGETNEKLFF
TRBV28	TRBJ2-3	CASSSKGGAKDTQYF
TRBV9	TRBJ1-1	CASSVEEDGNTEAFF
TRBV12-3/TRBV12-4	TRBJ2-3	CASSLVLAEDTQYF
TRBV7-8	TRBJ2-1	CASSTGLAGDPEQSF
TRBV13	TRBJ2-1	CASSSPAGGKYNEQFF
TRBV19	TRBJ1-1	CASNPNGAITEAFF
TRBV19	TRBJ2-3	CASAGTEAQYF
TRBV20-1	TRBJ1-1	CSARDQGDTEAFF
TRBV27	TRBJ2-7	CASSFEQSSYEQYF
TRBV7-8	TRBJ2-3	CASSLEASGRAADTQYF
TRBV6-2/TRBV6-3	TRBJ2-5	CASSYPSAGVGTQYF
TRBV11-2	TRBJ2-7	CASSYLGLAGGEQYF
TRBV28	TRBJ2-7	CASSLGTGGREQYF
TRBV19	TRBJ2-7	CASSIPDGTRSYEQYF
TRBV7-9	TRBJ2-3	CASSGGTGIADTQYF
TRBV12-3/TRBV12-4	TRBJ2-1	CASTWTGTGWHNEQFF
TRBV20-1	TRBJ2-7	CSAPTPTGQGLPEQYF
TRBV19	TRBJ1-1	CASSQGNTEAFF
TRBV12-3/TRBV12-4	TRBJ2-7	CASSPDRGFDEQYF
TRBV4-1	TRBJ2-1	CASSQGGADNEQFF
TRBV5-1	TRBJ2-3	CASRPEAIAADTQYF
TRBV6-6	TRBJ2-6	CASSYYHKEPGQGVSGANVLTF
TRBV6-6	TRBJ2-2	CASSLQGDTGELFF